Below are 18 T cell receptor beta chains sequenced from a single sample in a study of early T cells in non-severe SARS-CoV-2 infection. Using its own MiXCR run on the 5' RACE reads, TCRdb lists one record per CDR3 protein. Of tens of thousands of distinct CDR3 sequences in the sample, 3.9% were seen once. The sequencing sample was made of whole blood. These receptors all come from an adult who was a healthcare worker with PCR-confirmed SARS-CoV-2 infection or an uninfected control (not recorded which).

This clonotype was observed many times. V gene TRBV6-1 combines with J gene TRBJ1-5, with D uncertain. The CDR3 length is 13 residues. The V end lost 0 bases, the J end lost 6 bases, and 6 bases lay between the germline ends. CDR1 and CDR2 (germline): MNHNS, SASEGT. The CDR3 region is CASSEALSQPQHF. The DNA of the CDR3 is TGTGCCAGCAGTGAAGCGCTGTCTCAGCCCCAGCATTTT.

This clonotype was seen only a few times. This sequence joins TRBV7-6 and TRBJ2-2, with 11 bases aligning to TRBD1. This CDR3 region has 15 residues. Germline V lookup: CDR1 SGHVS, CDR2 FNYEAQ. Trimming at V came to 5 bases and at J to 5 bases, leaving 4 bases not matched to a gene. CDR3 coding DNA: TGTGCCAGCAGCGCAGGACAGGGGGCGACCGGGGAGCTGTTTTTT. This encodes CASSAGQGATGELFF.

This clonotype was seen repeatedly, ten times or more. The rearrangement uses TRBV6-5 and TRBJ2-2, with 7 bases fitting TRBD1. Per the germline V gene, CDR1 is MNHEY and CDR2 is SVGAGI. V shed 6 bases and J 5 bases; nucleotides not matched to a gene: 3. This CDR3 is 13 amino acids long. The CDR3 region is CASSLTGTGELFF. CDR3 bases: TGTGCCAGCAGCTTGACAGGGACCGGGGAGCTGTTTTTT.

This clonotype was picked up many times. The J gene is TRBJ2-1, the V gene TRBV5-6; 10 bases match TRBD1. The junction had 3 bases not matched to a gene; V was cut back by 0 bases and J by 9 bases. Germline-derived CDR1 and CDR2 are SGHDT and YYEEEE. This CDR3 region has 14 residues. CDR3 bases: TGTGCCAGCAGCTTGGGACAGGGGGCAGGTGAGCAGTTCTTC. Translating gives CASSLGQGAGEQFF.

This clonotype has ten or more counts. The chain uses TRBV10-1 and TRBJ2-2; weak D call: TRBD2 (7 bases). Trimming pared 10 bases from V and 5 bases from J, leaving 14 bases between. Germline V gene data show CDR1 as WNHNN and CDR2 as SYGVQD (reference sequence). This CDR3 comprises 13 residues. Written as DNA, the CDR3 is TGCGCCACCAGGGAGGGGGGGACCGGGGAGCTGTTTTTT. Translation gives CATREGGTGELFF.

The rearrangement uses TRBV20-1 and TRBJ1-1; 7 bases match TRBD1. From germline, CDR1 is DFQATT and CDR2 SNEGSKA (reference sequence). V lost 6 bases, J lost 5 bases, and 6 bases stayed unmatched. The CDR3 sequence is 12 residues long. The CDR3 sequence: CSATQGGTEAFF. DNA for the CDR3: TGCAGTGCCACTCAGGGGGGGACTGAAGCTTTCTTT.

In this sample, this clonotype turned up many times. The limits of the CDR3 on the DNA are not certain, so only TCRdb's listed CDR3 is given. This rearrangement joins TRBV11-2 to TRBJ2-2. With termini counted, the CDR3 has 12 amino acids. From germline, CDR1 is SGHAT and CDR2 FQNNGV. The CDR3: CASSLRAGELFF.

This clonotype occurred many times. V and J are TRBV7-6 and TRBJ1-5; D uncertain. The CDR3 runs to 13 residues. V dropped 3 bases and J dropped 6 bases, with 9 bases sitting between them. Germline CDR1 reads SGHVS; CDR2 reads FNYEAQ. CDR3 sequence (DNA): TGTGCCAGCAGCTTTAGTCAAGGTCAGCCCCAGCATTTT. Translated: CASSFSQGQPQHF.

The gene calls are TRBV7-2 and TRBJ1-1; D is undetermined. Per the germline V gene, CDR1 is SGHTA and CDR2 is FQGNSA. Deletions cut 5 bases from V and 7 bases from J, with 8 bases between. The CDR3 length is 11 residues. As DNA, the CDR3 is TGTGCCAGCAGCCGCGACGTTGAAGCTTTCTTT. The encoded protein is CASSRDVEAFF. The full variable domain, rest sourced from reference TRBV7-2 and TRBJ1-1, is GAGVSQSPSNKVTEKGKDVELRCDPISGHTALYWYRQSLGQGLEFLIYFQGNSAPDKSGLPSDRFSAERTGGSVSTLTIQRTQQEDSAVYLCASSRDVEAFFGQGTRLTVV.

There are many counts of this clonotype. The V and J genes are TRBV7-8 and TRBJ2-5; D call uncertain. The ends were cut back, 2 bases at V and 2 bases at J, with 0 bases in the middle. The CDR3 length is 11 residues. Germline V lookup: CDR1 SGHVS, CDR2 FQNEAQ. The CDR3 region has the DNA TGTGCCAGCAGCTTACAAGAGACCCAGTACTTC. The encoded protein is CASSLQETQYF.

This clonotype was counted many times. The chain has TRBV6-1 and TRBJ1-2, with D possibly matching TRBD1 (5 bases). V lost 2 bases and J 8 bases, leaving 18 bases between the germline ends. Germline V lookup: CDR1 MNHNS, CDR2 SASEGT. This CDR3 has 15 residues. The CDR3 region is CASSEIAEGRGGYTF. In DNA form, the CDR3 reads TGTGCCAGCAGTGAAATCGCCGAGGGAAGGGGCGGCTACACCTTC.

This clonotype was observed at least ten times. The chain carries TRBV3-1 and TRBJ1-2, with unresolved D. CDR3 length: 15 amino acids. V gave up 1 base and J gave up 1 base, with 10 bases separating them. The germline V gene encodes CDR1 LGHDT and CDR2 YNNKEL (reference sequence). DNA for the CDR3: TGTGCCAGCAGCCAAGGGGTCCGGGGTAACTATGGCTACACCTTC. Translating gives CASSQGVRGNYGYTF.

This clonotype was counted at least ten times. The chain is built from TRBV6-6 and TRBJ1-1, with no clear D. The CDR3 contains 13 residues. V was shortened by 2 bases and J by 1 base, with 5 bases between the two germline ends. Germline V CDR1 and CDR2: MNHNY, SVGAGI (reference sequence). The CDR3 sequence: CASSYGENTEAFF. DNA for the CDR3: TGTGCCAGCAGTTACGGAGAGAACACTGAAGCTTTCTTT.

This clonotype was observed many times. CDR3 in amino acids: CASSETGIDTQYF. Written as DNA, the CDR3 is TGCGCCAGCAGTGAGACAGGGATAGATACGCAGTATTTT. This rearrangement joins TRBV10-2 to TRBJ2-3; a weak D match, TRBD1 (6 bases). Trimming stripped 2 bases from V and 5 bases from J, with 8 bases between. The germline V gene encodes CDR1 WSHSY and CDR2 SAAADI. This CDR3 is 13 amino acids long.

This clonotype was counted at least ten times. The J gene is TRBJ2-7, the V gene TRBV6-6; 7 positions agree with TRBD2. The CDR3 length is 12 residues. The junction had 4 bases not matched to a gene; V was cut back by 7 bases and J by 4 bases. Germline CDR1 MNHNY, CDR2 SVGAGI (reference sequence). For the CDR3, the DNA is TGTGCCAGCACGCTCGGGGGGTACGAGCAGTACTTC. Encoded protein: CASTLGGYEQYF.

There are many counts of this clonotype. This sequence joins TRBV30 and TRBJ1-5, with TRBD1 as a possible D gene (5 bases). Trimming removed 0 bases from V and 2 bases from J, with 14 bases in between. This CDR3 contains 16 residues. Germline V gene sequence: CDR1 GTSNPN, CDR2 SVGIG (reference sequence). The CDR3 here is CAWSVQLGGGNQPQHF. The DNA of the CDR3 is TGTGCCTGGAGTGTACAATTAGGAGGGGGCAATCAGCCCCAGCATTTT. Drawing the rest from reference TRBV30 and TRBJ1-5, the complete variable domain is SQTIHQWPATLVQPVGSPLSLECTVEGTSNPNLYWYRQAAGRGLQLLFYSVGIGQISSEVPQNLSASRPQDRQFILSSKKLLLSDSGFYLCAWSVQLGGGNQPQHFGDGTRLSIL.

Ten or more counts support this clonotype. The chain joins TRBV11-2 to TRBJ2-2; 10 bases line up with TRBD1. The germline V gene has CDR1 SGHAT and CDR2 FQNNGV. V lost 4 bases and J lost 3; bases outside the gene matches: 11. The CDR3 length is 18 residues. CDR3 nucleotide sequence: TGTGCCAGCAGCTCAGGAGACAGGGGGCGACCCGACACCGGGGAGCTGTTTTTT. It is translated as CASSSGDRGRPDTGELFF.

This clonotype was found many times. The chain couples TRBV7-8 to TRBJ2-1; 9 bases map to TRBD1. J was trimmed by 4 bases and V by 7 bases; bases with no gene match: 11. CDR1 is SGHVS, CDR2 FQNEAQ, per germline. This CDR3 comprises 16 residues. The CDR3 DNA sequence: TGTGCCAGCACCAGAGGTGGGACAGGGAGTTACAATGAGCAGTTCTTC. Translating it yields CASTRGGTGSYNEQFF.